A selection of T cell receptor beta chains follows, all from one sample in a study of radiotherapy plus CTLA-4 blockade in lung cancer. Produced via immunoSEQ multiplex PCR; TCRdb's table is partial and in-frame only. The sample records tens of thousands of clones, just over 85% being singletons. Source: peripheral blood, taken from a patient treated with radiotherapy plus ipilimumab. These receptors were collected from a human donor with non-small cell lung cancer whose response to radiotherapy plus ipilimumab could not be evaluated. The CDR3 runs from the conserved cysteine through the conserved F or W. Fields, in order: clone size, J gene, D gene, V gene, CDR3 DNA, CDR3 protein. A D gene is named only where the DNA matches it firmly. Size values are once, few and many counts, or a class for expanded clones, and some rows have none.

clone size: NA
J gene: TRBJ2-5
D gene: NA
V gene: TRBV5-1
CDR3 DNA: TGCGCCAGCAGCTTGGTACAGTCTACCCAAGAGACCCAGTACTTC
CDR3 protein: CASSLVQSTQETQYF

clone size: NA
J gene: TRBJ2-7
D gene: NA
V gene: TRBV28
CDR3 DNA: TGTGCCAGCAGTTTTAGAGGCACGGCCCCTTCCTACGAGCAGTACTTC
CDR3 protein: CASSFRGTAPSYEQYF

clone size: once
J gene: TRBJ1-5
D gene: TRBD1
V gene: TRBV7-3
CDR3 DNA: TGTGCCAGCAGCCCTGACAGGGGGCTCTATCAGCCCCAGCATTTT
CDR3 protein: CASSPDRGLYQPQHF

clone size: NA
J gene: TRBJ2-5
D gene: TRBD2
V gene: TRBV2
CDR3 DNA: TGTGCCAGCACCAGGGGGCTAGCGGGAGGAGAGACCCAGTACTTC
CDR3 protein: CASTRGLAGGETQYF

clone size: NA
J gene: TRBJ1-4
D gene: NA
V gene: TRBV28
CDR3 DNA: TGTGCCAGCAGTATTGTGACAGGCAGAGGGGAAAAACTGTTTTTT
CDR3 protein: CASSIVTGRGEKLFF

clone size: NA
J gene: TRBJ1-2
D gene: TRBD1
V gene: TRBV19
CDR3 DNA: TGTGCCAGTACCGTCCGAGGACAGGGGTCCTCTGGCTACACCTTC
CDR3 protein: CASTVRGQGSSGYTF

clone size: few
J gene: TRBJ2-7
D gene: TRBD2
V gene: TRBV10-1
CDR3 DNA: TGCGCCAGCAGTCCTTCCGGGACTAGCGGGAGCAAGCAGTACTTC
CDR3 protein: CASSPSGTSGSKQYF

clone size: NA
J gene: TRBJ2-3
D gene: TRBD1
V gene: TRBV5-5
CDR3 DNA: TGTGCCAGCAGCCCTGGGACAGTTAGCACAGATACGCAGTATTTT
CDR3 protein: CASSPGTVSTDTQYF

clone size: few
J gene: TRBJ2-7
D gene: TRBD1
V gene: TRBV5-6
CDR3 DNA: TGTGCCAGCAGCTTGGTACAGGGGGCTGGCGAGCAGTACTTC
CDR3 protein: CASSLVQGAGEQYF

clone size: NA
J gene: TRBJ2-1
D gene: TRBD2
V gene: TRBV6-1
CDR3 DNA: TGTGCCAGCAGTGAAGCGCCTCGCGGGAGGGGGAACAATGAGCAGTTCTTC
CDR3 protein: CASSEAPRGRGNNEQFF

clone size: NA
J gene: TRBJ2-3
D gene: TRBD2
V gene: TRBV5-6
CDR3 DNA: TGTGCCAGCAGCTTAGGGACTAGCGGGGGGTTCTACACAGATACGCAGTATTTT
CDR3 protein: CASSLGTSGGFYTDTQYF

clone size: NA
J gene: TRBJ2-2
D gene: TRBD1
V gene: TRBV11-2
CDR3 DNA: TGTGCCAGCAGCTTCCAGGGGGCGAGGACCGGGGAGCTGTTTTTT
CDR3 protein: CASSFQGARTGELFF

clone size: NA
J gene: TRBJ2-7
D gene: NA
V gene: TRBV9
CDR3 DNA: TGTGCCAGCAGCGTAGAGCCCCAATCCGTCGAGCAGTACTTC
CDR3 protein: CASSVEPQSVEQYF

clone size: NA
J gene: TRBJ1-2
D gene: TRBD1
V gene: TRBV13
CDR3 DNA: TGTGCCAGCAGCTACATGGACAGGGACGGCTACACCTTC
CDR3 protein: CASSYMDRDGYTF

clone size: NA
J gene: TRBJ2-3
D gene: NA
V gene: TRBV5-4
CDR3 DNA: TGTGCCAGCAGCCGATGGATACAGGGAAGCACAGATACGCAGTATTTT
CDR3 protein: CASSRWIQGSTDTQYF

clone size: NA
J gene: TRBJ2-2
D gene: TRBD1
V gene: TRBV2
CDR3 DNA: TGTGCCAGCGGGGACAGGAGCACCGGGGAGCTGTTTTTT
CDR3 protein: CASGDRSTGELFF

clone size: NA
J gene: TRBJ1-3
D gene: NA
V gene: TRBV11-2
CDR3 DNA: TGTGCCAGCAGCTCAGGGCAGGGAAGAAACACCATATATTTT
CDR3 protein: CASSSGQGRNTIYF

clone size: NA
J gene: TRBJ1-2
D gene: NA
V gene: TRBV15
CDR3 DNA: TGTGCCACCAGCTCCCCCCCATTGGGCAGGGCTAACTATGGCTACACCTTC
CDR3 protein: CATSSPPLGRANYGYTF